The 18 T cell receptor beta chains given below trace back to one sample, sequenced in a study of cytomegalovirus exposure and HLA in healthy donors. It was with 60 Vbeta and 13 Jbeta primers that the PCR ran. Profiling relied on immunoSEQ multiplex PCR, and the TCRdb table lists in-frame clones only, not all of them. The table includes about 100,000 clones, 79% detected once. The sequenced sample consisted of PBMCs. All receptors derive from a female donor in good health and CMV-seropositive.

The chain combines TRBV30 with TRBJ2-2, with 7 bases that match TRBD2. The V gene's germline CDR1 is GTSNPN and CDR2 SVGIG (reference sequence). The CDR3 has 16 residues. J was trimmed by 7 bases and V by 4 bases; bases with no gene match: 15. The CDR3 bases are TGTGCCTGGATCCCAGTCGGCAGGGAGCGGGGCGGGGAGCTGTTTTTT. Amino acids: CAWIPVGRERGGELFF. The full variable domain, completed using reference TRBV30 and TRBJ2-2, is SQTIHQWPATLVQPVGSPLSLECTVEGTSNPNLYWYRQAAGRGLQLLFYSVGIGQISSEVPQNLSASRPQDRQFILSSKKLLLSDSGFYLCAWIPVGRERGGELFFGEGSRLTVL.

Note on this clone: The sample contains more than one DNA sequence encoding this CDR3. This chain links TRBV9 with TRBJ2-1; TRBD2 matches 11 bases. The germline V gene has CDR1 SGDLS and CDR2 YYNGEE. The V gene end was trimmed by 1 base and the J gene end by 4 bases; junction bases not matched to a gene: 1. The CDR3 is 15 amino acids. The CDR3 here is CASSVTSGSYNEQFF. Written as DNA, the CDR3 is TGTGCCAGCAGCGTAACTAGCGGGAGTTACAATGAGCAGTTCTTC.

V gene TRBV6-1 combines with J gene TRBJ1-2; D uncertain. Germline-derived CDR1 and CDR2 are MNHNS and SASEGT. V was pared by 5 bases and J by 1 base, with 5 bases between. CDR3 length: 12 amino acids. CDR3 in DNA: TGTGCCAGCAGTCCCTTTAACTATGGCTACACCTTC. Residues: CASSPFNYGYTF.

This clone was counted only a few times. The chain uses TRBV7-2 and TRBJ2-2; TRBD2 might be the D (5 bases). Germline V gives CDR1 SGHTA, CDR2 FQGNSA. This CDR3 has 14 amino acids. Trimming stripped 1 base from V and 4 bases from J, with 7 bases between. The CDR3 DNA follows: TGTGCCAGCAGCTTAGTAGCGCTCACCGGGGAGCTGTTTTTT. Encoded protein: CASSLVALTGELFF.

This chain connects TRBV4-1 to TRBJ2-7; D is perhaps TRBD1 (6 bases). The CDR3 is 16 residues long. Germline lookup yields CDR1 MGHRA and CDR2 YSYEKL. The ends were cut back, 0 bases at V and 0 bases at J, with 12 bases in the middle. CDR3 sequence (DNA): TGCGCCAGCAGCCAAGAAGGAGGCAGGGGCTCCTACGAGCAGTACTTC. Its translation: CASSQEGGRGSYEQYF.

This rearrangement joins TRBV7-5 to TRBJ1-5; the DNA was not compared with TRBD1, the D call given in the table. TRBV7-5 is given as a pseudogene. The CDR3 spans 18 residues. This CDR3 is CVRSLIGQRLKSNQPQHF. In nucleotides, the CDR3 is TGTGTCAGAAGCTTAATCGGACAGAGGCTCAAGAGCAATCAGCCCCAGCATTTT.

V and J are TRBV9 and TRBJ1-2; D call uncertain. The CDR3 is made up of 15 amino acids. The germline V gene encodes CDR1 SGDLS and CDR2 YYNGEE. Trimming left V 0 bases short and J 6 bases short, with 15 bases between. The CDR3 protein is CASSVGPAVVDGYTF. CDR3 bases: TGTGCCAGCAGCGTAGGGCCCGCCGTGGTGGATGGCTACACCTTC.

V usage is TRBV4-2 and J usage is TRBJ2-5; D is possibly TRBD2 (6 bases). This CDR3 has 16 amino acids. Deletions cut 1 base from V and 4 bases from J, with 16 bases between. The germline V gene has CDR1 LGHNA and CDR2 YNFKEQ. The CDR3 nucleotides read TGTGCCAGCAGCCAAGTCACCCCCCTCGGGGGAGAGACCCAGTACTTC. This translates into CASSQVTPLGGETQYF.

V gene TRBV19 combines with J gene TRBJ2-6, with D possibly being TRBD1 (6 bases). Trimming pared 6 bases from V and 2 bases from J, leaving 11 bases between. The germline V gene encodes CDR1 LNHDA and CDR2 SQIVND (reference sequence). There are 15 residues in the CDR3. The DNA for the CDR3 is TGTGCCAGTAGCCAGAACAGGGCTGGGGCCAACGTCCTGACTTTC. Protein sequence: CASSQNRAGANVLTF.

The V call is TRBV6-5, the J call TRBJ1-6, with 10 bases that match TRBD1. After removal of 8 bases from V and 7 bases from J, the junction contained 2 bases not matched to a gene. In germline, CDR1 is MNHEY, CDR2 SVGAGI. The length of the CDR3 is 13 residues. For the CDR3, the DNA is TGTGCCAGCGGGGGACAGGGGAATTCACCCCTCCACTTT. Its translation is CASGGQGNSPLHF.

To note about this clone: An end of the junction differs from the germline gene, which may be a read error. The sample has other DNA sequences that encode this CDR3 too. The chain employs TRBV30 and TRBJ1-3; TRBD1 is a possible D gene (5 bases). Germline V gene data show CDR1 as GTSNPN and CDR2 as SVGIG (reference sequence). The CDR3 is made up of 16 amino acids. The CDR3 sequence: CAWKGLRVDSGNTIYF. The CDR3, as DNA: TGTGCCTGGAAAGGTCTCAGGGTTGACTCTGGGAACACCATATATTTT. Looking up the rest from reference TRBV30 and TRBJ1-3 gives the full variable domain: SQTIHQWPATLVQPVGSPLSLECTVEGTSNPNLYWYRQAAGRGLQLLFYSVGIGQISSEVPQNLSASRPQDRQFILSSKKLLLSDSGFYLCAWKGLRVDSGNTIYFGEGSWLTVV.

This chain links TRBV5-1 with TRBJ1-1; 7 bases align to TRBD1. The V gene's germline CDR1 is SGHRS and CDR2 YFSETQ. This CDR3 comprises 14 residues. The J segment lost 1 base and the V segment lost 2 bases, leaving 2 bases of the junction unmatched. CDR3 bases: TGCGCCAGCAGCTTACGGACAGGGAACACTGAAGCTTTCTTT. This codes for CASSLRTGNTEAFF.

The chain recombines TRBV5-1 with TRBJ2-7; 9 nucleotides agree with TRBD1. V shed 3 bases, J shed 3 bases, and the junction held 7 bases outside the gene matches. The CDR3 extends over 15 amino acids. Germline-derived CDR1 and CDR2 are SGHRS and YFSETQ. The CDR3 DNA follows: TGCGCCAGCAGCTCAGCCCCGGGACAGGGCTACGAGCAGTACTTC. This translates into CASSSAPGQGYEQYF.

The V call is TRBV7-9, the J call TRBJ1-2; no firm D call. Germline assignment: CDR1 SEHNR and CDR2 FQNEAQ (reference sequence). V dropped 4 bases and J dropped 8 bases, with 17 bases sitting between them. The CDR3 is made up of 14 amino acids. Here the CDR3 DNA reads TGTGCCAGCAGCTCGACATCTACCAATAGGGGCTACACCTTC. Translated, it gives CASSSTSTNRGYTF.

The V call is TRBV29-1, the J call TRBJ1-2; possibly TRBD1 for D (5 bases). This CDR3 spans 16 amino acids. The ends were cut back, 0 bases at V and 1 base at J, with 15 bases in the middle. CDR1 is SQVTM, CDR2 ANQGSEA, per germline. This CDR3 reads CSVEDSPGRVNYGYTF. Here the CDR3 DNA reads TGCAGCGTTGAAGATTCTCCAGGGAGGGTTAACTATGGCTACACCTTC.

The CDR3 here is CASSLEQDIYGYTF. CDR3 DNA sequence: TGTGCCAGCAGCTTAGAACAGGACATCTATGGCTACACCTTC. The genes are TRBV5-5 and TRBJ1-2; D is possibly TRBD1 (5 bases). This CDR3 comprises 14 residues. Trimming shortened V by 2 bases and J by 4 bases, and 12 bases separated the two germline ends. In germline, CDR1 is SGHKS, CDR2 YYEKEE (reference sequence).

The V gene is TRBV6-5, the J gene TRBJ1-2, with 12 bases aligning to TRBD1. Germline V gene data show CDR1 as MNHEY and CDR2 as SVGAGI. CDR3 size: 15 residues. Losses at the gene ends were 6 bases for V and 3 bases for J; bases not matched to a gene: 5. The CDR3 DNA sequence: TGTGCCAGCAGCAGGGACAGGGGGCGCGACTATGGCTACACCTTC. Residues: CASSRDRGRDYGYTF.

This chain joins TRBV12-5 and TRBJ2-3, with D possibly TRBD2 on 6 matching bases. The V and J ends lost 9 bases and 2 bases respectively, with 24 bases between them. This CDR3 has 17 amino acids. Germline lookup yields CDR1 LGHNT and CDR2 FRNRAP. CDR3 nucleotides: TGTGCTAGCGCAAACCCATACCGCGGGGCCCCCACAGATACGCAGTATTTT. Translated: CASANPYRGAPTDTQYF.